Following are 6 T cell receptor beta chains from one sample sequenced in a study of CD8 T cells in ankylosing spondylitis. One entry per CDR3 protein results from TCRdb running MiXCR on the 5' RACE reads. Of about 220,000 distinct CDR3 sequences in the sample, around 6.6% were seen once. Study-wide results and caveats: Ankylosing spondylitis blood appeared to carry a characteristic TCR beta motif of roughly 8 highly homologous variants.

Antigen specificity for these receptors is unknown. The sample consisted of blood, either unsorted or a sorted T cell fraction (not recorded which). The receptors stem from a male donor with ankylosing spondylitis.

The chain is built from TRBV11-2 and TRBJ2-2; 12 nucleotides match TRBD2. Germline V gives CDR1 SGHAT, CDR2 FQNNGV. The CDR3 has 19 amino acids. Trimming removed 0 bases from V and 0 bases from J; junction bases left unmatched: 5. The CDR3 nucleotides are TGTGCCAGCAGCTTAGATCTAGGACTAGCGGGGACGAACACCGGGGAGCTGTTTTTT. Its protein is CASSLDLGLAGTNTGELFF.

The CDR3 loop reads CASSFGKSYGYTF. The CDR3, as DNA: TGTGCCAGCAGCTTCGGAAAATCGTATGGCTACACCTTC. The chain couples TRBV7-2 to TRBJ1-2; D unresolved. The V gene's germline CDR1 is SGHTA and CDR2 FQGNSA. V gave up 3 bases and J gave up 5 bases, with 10 bases separating them. The CDR3 loop spans 13 amino acids.

Many counts were recorded for this clonotype. The chain is built from TRBV9 and TRBJ2-1; D unclear. Germline V gene lookup returns CDR1 SGDLS and CDR2 YYNGEE. V dropped 3 bases and J dropped 3 bases, with 13 bases sitting between them. The CDR3 has 15 amino acids. The CDR3 nucleotides are TGTGCCAGCAGCGCAGCCACCGGCAACTACAATGAGCAGTTCTTC. It translates to CASSAATGNYNEQFF.

This clonotype was counted ten times or more. V gene TRBV7-8 combines with J gene TRBJ2-7; no reliable D call. Germline V gives CDR1 SGHVS, CDR2 FQNEAQ. There are 12 residues in the CDR3. Trimming removed 5 bases at V and 0 bases at J, with 5 bases between. The CDR3 sequence is CASSPHSYEQYF. CDR3 DNA sequence: TGTGCCAGCAGCCCCCACTCCTACGAGCAGTACTTC.

This clonotype showed up just a few times. The chain combines TRBV30 with TRBJ1-1, with D uncertain. CDR1 GTSNPN and CDR2 SVGIG come from the germline V gene (reference sequence). Trimming took off 5 bases at V and 1 base at J, with 8 bases between the two ends. The CDR3 is 12 residues long. The DNA of the CDR3 is TGTGCCTGGGGCAGGCAGAACACTGAAGCTTTCTTT. Translated: CAWGRQNTEAFF.

This clonotype was recorded many times. The V call is TRBV11-2, the J call TRBJ2-7; D gene uncertain. The CDR3 is 13 residues long. The germline CDR1 and CDR2 sequences are SGHAT and FQNNGV. V gave up 1 base and J gave up 4 bases, with 8 bases separating them. The CDR3 loop is CASSLARKYEQYF. As DNA, the CDR3 is TGTGCCAGCAGCTTAGCCAGAAAGTACGAGCAGTACTTC.